The clone carrying this T cell receptor beta chain was seen at least ten times. Its antigen remains unknown. This sample is drawn from a study of neurological immune-mediated disorders. Study-wide results and caveats: Association of the multiple sclerosis repertoire cluster with clinical or MRI features was not observed for any feature. HTLV-1-associated myelopathy led in TCR clonal expansion, while multiple sclerosis ranked lowest, below healthy controls. Private repertoires in all groups were suggested by the absence of shared CDR3 amino acid sequences among expanded clones across subjects.

Each TCR transcript was tagged with a 10-nucleotide random UMI during 5'RACE. TCRdb re-analysed the 5' RACE reads in MiXCR, keeping a single row per CDR3 protein. The table lists 40,000 or so distinct CDR3 sequences, approximately 2.4% of them singletons. The CDR3 covers 17 residues. Germline CDR1 and CDR2: LGHNA and YNFKEQ. Deletions cut 0 bases from V and 2 bases from J, with 17 bases between. The specimen was PBMCs. The origin of this receptor is a man in his thirties or forties with multiple sclerosis. V usage is TRBV4-2 and J usage is TRBJ2-7; D ambiguous. CDR3 loop: CASSQESFGVETYEQYF. The CDR3 nucleotides read TGTGCCAGCAGCCAAGAAAGTTTCGGTGTGGAGACCTACGAGCAGTACTTC.